These T cell receptor beta chains were read from a single sample in a study of read filtering for tumor transcriptome and immune sequencing. TCRdb processed the reads anew with MiXCR; each CDR3 protein has one entry. The sample contains 100,000 to 150,000 distinct CDR3 sequences, roughly an eighth of which appear only once. The sequencing sample was made of a population of CD138-negative cells sorted from bone marrow. Receptor source: a donor at least 40 years old with multiple myeloma. Each CDR3 is given with its conserved first and last residue. D genes are given only for firm matches. The size entry is marked missing in some rows and otherwise reads once, few, many or a size class.

CDR3nt: TGTGCCAGTAGTCCCGAGGGCTTCTCTGGAAACACCATATATTTT; CDR3aa: CASSPEGFSGNTIYF; len: 15; j_gene: TRBJ1-3; v_gene: TRBV19; abundance: many; d_gene: .
CDR3nt: TGCAGTGCTGCCAGGACAGGGGGAAGTACTGAAGCTTTCTTT; CDR3aa: CSAARTGGSTEAFF; len: 14; j_gene: TRBJ1-1; v_gene: TRBV20-1; abundance: many; d_gene: TRBD1
CDR3nt: TGCAGCGTTAGCGGGAGAAAAATCGGGGAGCTGTTTTTT; CDR3aa: CSVSGRKIGELFF; len: 13; j_gene: TRBJ2-2; v_gene: TRBV29-1; abundance: many; d_gene: TRBD2
CDR3nt: TGTGCTAGTGGCCCGGGGACAGGAGGTGGCTACACCTTC; CDR3aa: CASGPGTGGGYTF; len: 13; j_gene: TRBJ1-2; v_gene: TRBV12-5; abundance: many; d_gene: TRBD1
CDR3nt: TGTGCCAGCAGCCTGACTAGCGCGGCCGGGGAGCTGTTTTTT; CDR3aa: CASSLTSAAGELFF; len: 14; j_gene: TRBJ2-2; v_gene: TRBV7-3; abundance: few; d_gene: TRBD2
CDR3nt: TGCAGTGCTACCGGGACTAGCGGGGGAACCTACAATGAGCAGTTCTTC; CDR3aa: CSATGTSGGTYNEQFF; len: 16; j_gene: TRBJ2-1; v_gene: TRBV20-1; abundance: many; d_gene: TRBD2
CDR3nt: TGTGCCACCAGTCCCCCTTCTAGACGAATGAACACTGAAGCTTTCTTT; CDR3aa: CATSPPSRRMNTEAFF; len: 16; j_gene: TRBJ1-1; v_gene: TRBV10-3; abundance: .; d_gene: .
CDR3nt: TGCAGCGTTGTTAACGCGGACGTCCCCGGGGGTGGCTACACCTTC; CDR3aa: CSVVNADVPGGGYTF; len: 15; j_gene: TRBJ1-2; v_gene: TRBV29-1; abundance: many; d_gene: .
CDR3nt: TGCAGTGCTTCGACCCGACAGGGCCTGAACACTGAAGCTTTCTTT; CDR3aa: CSASTRQGLNTEAFF; len: 15; j_gene: TRBJ1-1; v_gene: TRBV20-1; abundance: many; d_gene: TRBD1
CDR3nt: TGTGCCAGCAGCTCGACTGCCGCCCTCCCGTTCTTC; CDR3aa: CASSSTAALPFF; len: 12; j_gene: TRBJ2-1; v_gene: TRBV7-9; abundance: .; d_gene: .
CDR3nt: TGTGCCAGCAGTCCCGAGGGGGTCTGGGGGACCACTGAAGCTTTCTTT; CDR3aa: CASSPEGVWGTTEAFF; len: 16; j_gene: TRBJ1-1; v_gene: TRBV12-3/TRBV12-4; abundance: many; d_gene: .
CDR3nt: TGTGCCAGCAGCCCTTTAGCGGCACCGTCAATTTACTCCTACAATGAGCAGTTCTTC; CDR3aa: CASSPLAAPSIYSYNEQFF; len: 19; j_gene: TRBJ2-1; v_gene: TRBV7-9; abundance: many; d_gene: .
CDR3nt: TGTGCCAGCAGTTTTCGACTAGCAGAGACCCAGTACTTC; CDR3aa: CASSFRLAETQYF; len: 13; j_gene: TRBJ2-5; v_gene: TRBV6-5; abundance: many; d_gene: TRBD2
CDR3nt: TGTGCCAGCAGCCAAACTAGCGGGAGCTCCTACAATGAGCAGTTCTTC; CDR3aa: CASSQTSGSSYNEQFF; len: 16; j_gene: TRBJ2-1; v_gene: TRBV4-2; abundance: many; d_gene: TRBD2
CDR3nt: TGCAGAGCTAGAGAAGGGGGGAACAGTTCACCCCTCCACTTT; CDR3aa: CRAREGGNSSPLHF; len: 14; j_gene: TRBJ1-6; v_gene: TRBV20-1; abundance: .; d_gene: .
CDR3nt: TGTGCCAGCTCCCACCTCGCCCGCAGGGATACGCAGTATTTT; CDR3aa: CASSHLARRDTQYF; len: 14; j_gene: TRBJ2-3; v_gene: TRBV18; abundance: many; d_gene: .
CDR3nt: TGTGCCAGCAGCTCCAGTATGGGCTACGAGCAGTACTTC; CDR3aa: CASSSSMGYEQYF; len: 13; j_gene: TRBJ2-7; v_gene: TRBV7-8; abundance: many; d_gene: .
CDR3nt: TGTGCCAGCAGCTCCCATACCCGGAGGGAGACCCAGTACTTC; CDR3aa: CASSSHTRRETQYF; len: 14; j_gene: TRBJ2-5; v_gene: TRBV11-2; abundance: many; d_gene: .
CDR3nt: TGTGCCAGCAGGAAGACTAGCGGGAAAGTCTCTAGCACAGATACGCAGTATTTT; CDR3aa: CASRKTSGKVSSTDTQYF; len: 18; j_gene: TRBJ2-3; v_gene: TRBV12-3/TRBV12-4; abundance: many; d_gene: TRBD2
CDR3nt: TGTGCCAGCAGTTTAAGGGCTAACTATGGCTACACCTTC; CDR3aa: CASSLRANYGYTF; len: 13; j_gene: TRBJ1-2; v_gene: TRBV12-3/TRBV12-4; abundance: many; d_gene: .
CDR3nt: TGTGCCAGTAAAGAGCGACAGGCCCACAATCAGCCCCAGCATTTT; CDR3aa: CASKERQAHNQPQHF; len: 15; j_gene: TRBJ1-5; v_gene: TRBV19; abundance: few; d_gene: .
CDR3nt: TGCGCCAGCAGCTTGGACATCATGAACACTGAAGCTTTCTTT; CDR3aa: CASSLDIMNTEAFF; len: 14; j_gene: TRBJ1-1; v_gene: TRBV5-1; abundance: few; d_gene: .
CDR3nt: TGTGCCTGGAGTACGGTCGCGCGACGCACAGATACGCAGTATTTT; CDR3aa: CAWSTVARRTDTQYF; len: 15; j_gene: TRBJ2-3; v_gene: TRBV30; abundance: many; d_gene: .
CDR3nt: TGTGCCAGCAGCTTAAGGCAGACCTACAATGAGCAGTTCTTC; CDR3aa: CASSLRQTYNEQFF; len: 14; j_gene: TRBJ2-1; v_gene: TRBV7-8; abundance: .; d_gene: .
CDR3nt: TGTGCCAGCAGCTTAGGAGGGACAGTCAATCAGCCCCAGCATTTT; CDR3aa: CASSLGGTVNQPQHF; len: 15; j_gene: TRBJ1-5; v_gene: TRBV7-2; abundance: many; d_gene: TRBD1
CDR3nt: TGTGCCAGCAGCCCCGGGGCGCTCAATCAGCCCCAGCATTTT; CDR3aa: CASSPGALNQPQHF; len: 14; j_gene: TRBJ1-5; v_gene: TRBV7-2; abundance: many; d_gene: .
CDR3nt: TGCAGTGCTGGAGGACAGGAGGGCTACGAGCAGTACTTC; CDR3aa: CSAGGQEGYEQYF; len: 13; j_gene: TRBJ2-7; v_gene: TRBV20-1; abundance: .; d_gene: .
CDR3nt: TGTGCCAGCAGCTTAATCCCGAACACCGGGGAGCTGTTTTTT; CDR3aa: CASSLIPNTGELFF; len: 14; j_gene: TRBJ2-2; v_gene: TRBV7-3; abundance: many; d_gene: .
CDR3nt: TGTGCCAGCAGCCTAACAACCGGGACCGCGAACACCGGGGAGCTGTTTTTT; CDR3aa: CASSLTTGTANTGELFF; len: 17; j_gene: TRBJ2-2; v_gene: TRBV7-3; abundance: many; d_gene: .
CDR3nt: TGTGCCTGGAGTGCCAACAGAGAACCTAGTTTC; CDR3aa: CAWSANREPSF; len: 11; j_gene: TRBJ1-2; v_gene: TRBV30; abundance: many; d_gene: .
CDR3nt: TGCAGTGCTGGGGAGGCGGAGCGGGAGACCCAGTACTTC; CDR3aa: CSAGEAERETQYF; len: 13; j_gene: TRBJ2-5; v_gene: TRBV20-1; abundance: .; d_gene: .
CDR3nt: TGTGCCAGCAGTTTACCAGGGGGAGGGAGTAGAGAGACCCAGTACTTC; CDR3aa: CASSLPGGGSRETQYF; len: 16; j_gene: TRBJ2-5; v_gene: TRBV12-3/TRBV12-4; abundance: .; d_gene: .
CDR3nt: TGTGCCAGCAGACTAGCGGGAGGGATCACCGGGGAGCTGTTTTTT; CDR3aa: CASRLAGGITGELFF; len: 15; j_gene: TRBJ2-2; v_gene: TRBV12-3/TRBV12-4; abundance: .; d_gene: TRBD2
CDR3nt: TGTGCCAGCAGTGAAGGTCCGGGGACCTACTATGGCTACACCTTC; CDR3aa: CASSEGPGTYYGYTF; len: 15; j_gene: TRBJ1-2; v_gene: TRBV6-1; abundance: many; d_gene: .
CDR3nt: TGTGCCAGCAGCTTATTCGGGGAGTCCGCCGGAGCTTTCTTT; CDR3aa: CASSLFGESAGAFF; len: 14; j_gene: TRBJ1-1; v_gene: TRBV7-9; abundance: .; d_gene: .
CDR3nt: TGTGCCAGCAGCTTGGGGGGACTAGCGGGAGGCTACAATGAGCAGTTCTTC; CDR3aa: CASSLGGLAGGYNEQFF; len: 17; j_gene: TRBJ2-1; v_gene: TRBV5-6; abundance: many; d_gene: TRBD2
CDR3nt: TGTGCCAGCAGCTTAGAAATCGGGGAGCTGTTTTTT; CDR3aa: CASSLEIGELFF; len: 12; j_gene: TRBJ2-2; v_gene: TRBV11-3; abundance: many; d_gene: .
CDR3nt: TGTGCCAGCAGCTACGGACAGACTGAAGCTTTCTTT; CDR3aa: CASSYGQTEAFF; len: 12; j_gene: TRBJ1-1; v_gene: TRBV7-2; abundance: .; d_gene: .
CDR3nt: TGTGCCAGCACCTTCGGACAGGGAAGGACCTACGAGCAGTACTTC; CDR3aa: CASTFGQGRTYEQYF; len: 15; j_gene: TRBJ2-7; v_gene: TRBV6-2/TRBV6-3; abundance: .; d_gene: TRBD1
CDR3nt: TGCAGCGTTGACGGTAAGGGACTAGCGGGAAATGAGCAGTTCTTC; CDR3aa: CSVDGKGLAGNEQFF; len: 15; j_gene: TRBJ2-1; v_gene: TRBV29-1; abundance: few; d_gene: TRBD2
CDR3nt: TGTGCCAGCAGCTTAGGGGGAGTTGAAGCTTTCTTT; CDR3aa: CASSLGGVEAFF; len: 12; j_gene: TRBJ1-1; v_gene: TRBV7-2; abundance: many; d_gene: .
CDR3nt: TGTGCCAGCAGCCAAGAAGGCGGGAGCGGGTACAATGAGCAGTTCTTC; CDR3aa: CASSQEGGSGYNEQFF; len: 16; j_gene: TRBJ2-1; v_gene: TRBV3-1; abundance: many; d_gene: TRBD2
CDR3nt: TGTGCCACCAGTGACCCAAACGCAAAGGTGGAAAAGACCCAGTACTTC; CDR3aa: CATSDPNAKVEKTQYF; len: 16; j_gene: TRBJ2-5; v_gene: TRBV24-1; abundance: many; d_gene: .
CDR3nt: TGCGCCAGCAGCCAAGAAACAGGGGGGGGGGATGAGCAGTTCTTC; CDR3aa: CASSQETGGGDEQFF; len: 15; j_gene: TRBJ2-1; v_gene: TRBV4-1; abundance: many; d_gene: .
CDR3nt: TGTGCCAGCAGCTTAGGCGCTGAGCAGTTCTTC; CDR3aa: CASSLGAEQFF; len: 11; j_gene: TRBJ2-1; v_gene: TRBV11-2; abundance: many; d_gene: .
CDR3nt: TGTGCCAGCTCACCTGGACAGGGCTCCTACAATGAGCAGTTCTTC; CDR3aa: CASSPGQGSYNEQFF; len: 15; j_gene: TRBJ2-1; v_gene: TRBV18; abundance: many; d_gene: TRBD1
CDR3nt: TGCAGCGTAGAGACGGACTCTGGAAACACCATATATTTT; CDR3aa: CSVETDSGNTIYF; len: 13; j_gene: TRBJ1-3; v_gene: TRBV29-1; abundance: .; d_gene: .